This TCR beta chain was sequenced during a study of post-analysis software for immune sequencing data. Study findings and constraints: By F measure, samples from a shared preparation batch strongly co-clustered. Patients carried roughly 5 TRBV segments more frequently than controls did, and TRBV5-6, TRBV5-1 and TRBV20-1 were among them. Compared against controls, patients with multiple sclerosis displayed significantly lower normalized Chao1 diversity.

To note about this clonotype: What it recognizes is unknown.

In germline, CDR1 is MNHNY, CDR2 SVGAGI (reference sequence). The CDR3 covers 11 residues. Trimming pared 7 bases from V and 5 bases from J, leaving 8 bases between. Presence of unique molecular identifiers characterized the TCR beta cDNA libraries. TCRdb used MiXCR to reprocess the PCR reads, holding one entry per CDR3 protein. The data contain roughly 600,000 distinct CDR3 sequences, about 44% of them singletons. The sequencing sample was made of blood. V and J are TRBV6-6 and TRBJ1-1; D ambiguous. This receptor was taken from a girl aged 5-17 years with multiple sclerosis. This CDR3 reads CASIERTEAFF. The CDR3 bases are TGTGCCAGCATCGAAAGGACTGAAGCTTTCTTT.